This T cell receptor (beta chain) originates from a study of vaccination and CD4 T cells after COVID-19. Study context: Four females and six males made up the convalescents, two of whom were Hispanic. Two doses of either BNT162b2 or mRNA-1273 vaccine were given to participants.

This CDR3 contains 21 residues. Germline-derived CDR1 and CDR2 are LGHNA and YSLEER. V gave up 4 bases and J gave up 5 bases; unmatched junction bases: 23. Treatment noted: roughly nine-day PBMC culture with coronavirus spike peptide pools or control peptides (ViraFEST assay). ViraFEST stimulated the growth of antigen-specific T cells using peptide pools and subsequently profiled their TCRs by sequencing. Cultured CD4+ T cell DNA underwent sequencing with the Oncomine TCR Beta short-read assay. The template was genomic DNA from cultured CD4+ T cells. TCRdb itself ran the PCR reads through MiXCR, one entry per CDR3 protein. The repertoire holds fewer than 20,000 distinct CDR3 sequences, with roughly three fifths as singletons. Regarding this clonotype: Antigen: not known.

Input material: CD4+ T cells from blood, cultured in vitro. The rearrangement joins TRBV4-3 to TRBJ2-3, with TRBD2 matching over 11 bases. The TCR originated in a human donor who had recovered from COVID-19. Written as DNA, the CDR3 is TGCGCCAGCAGCCTCAAGATCTCGAGACTAGCGGGATCGGGTAAAGAAGATACGCAGTATTTT. As protein: CASSLKISRLAGSGKEDTQYF.